Listed here are 26 T cell receptor beta chains from one sample, sequenced in a study of T cells in Graves' hyperthyroidism and ophthalmopathy. TCR beta CDR3 sequences were amplified from RNA transcripts. First-round RT-PCR with HTBI primers amplified the TCR CDR3 region. TCRdb analysed the multiplex PCR reads with MiXCR anew, one entry per CDR3 protein. In the table there are hundreds of thousands of distinct CDR3 sequences, roughly a third of which are singletons. The sequenced material came from blood. The origin of the receptors is a woman between 35 and 50 years old with Graves' hyperthyroidism.

This clonotype was seen once. The rearrangement links TRBV28 to TRBJ2-5, with D perhaps being TRBD1 or TRBD2 (7 bases each). Germline CDR1 MDHEN, CDR2 SYDVKM. V was clipped by 4 bases and J by 5 bases, with 17 bases between them. CDR3 size: 15 residues. CDR3 region: CASSSSVRGGETQYF. CDR3 bases: TGTGCCAGCAGTTCCAGCGTCAGGGGGGGGGAGACCCAGTACTTC.

This clonotype occurred a few times. CDR3 sequence reads: CATYRAEAFF. The DNA of the CDR3 is TGTGCCACCTACAGGGCCGAAGCTTTCTTT. This chain links TRBV7-9 with TRBJ1-1, with D possibly TRBD1 on 6 matching bases. In germline, CDR1 is SEHNR, CDR2 FQNEAQ (reference sequence). The germline V and J ends were trimmed by 10 bases and 8 bases, with 11 bases remaining between them. CDR3 size: 10 residues.

The chain recombines TRBV11-1 with TRBJ2-3, with D uncertain. V was shortened by 9 bases and J by 4 bases, with 14 bases between the two germline ends. The germline gives CDR1 SGHAT, CDR2 FQDESV (reference sequence). The CDR3 runs 13 residues. The CDR3 here is CASQMETSDTQYF. CDR3 in DNA: TGTGCCAGTCAGATGGAAACGTCAGATACGCAGTATTTT.

The chain has TRBV5-5 and TRBJ2-5; 9 bases agree with TRBD2. V trimming: 5 bases; J trimming: 1 base; junction bases outside the gene matches: 3. CDR3 length equals 14 residues. Germline loops: CDR1 SGHKS, CDR2 YYEKEE (reference sequence). The CDR3 reads CASSRGGGQETQYF. The CDR3 bases are TGTGCCAGCAGTCGCGGGGGGGGCCAAGAGACCCAGTACTTC.

This clonotype was recorded at least ten times. The rearrangement joins TRBV7-2 to TRBJ1-6; TRBD1 agrees at 7 bases. The CDR3 sequence is 15 residues long. Germline lookup yields CDR1 SGHTA and CDR2 FQGNSA. The V and J ends lost 4 bases and 11 bases, in that order; junction bases with no gene match: 11. The chain's CDR3 is CASSSYDREGPPLHF. For the CDR3, the DNA is TGTGCCAGCAGCTCCTATGACAGGGAAGGGCCACCCCTCCACTTT.

This clonotype was seen ten or more times. CDR3 amino acids: CASSIGTVTEAFF. In DNA, the CDR3 is TGTGCCAGCAGTATTGGGACAGTCACTGAAGCTTTCTTT. V gene TRBV6-5 combines with J gene TRBJ1-1, with 7 bases that match TRBD1. Trimming took 5 bases from V and 4 from J; bases not matched to a gene: 4. CDR3 length: 13 amino acids. Germline V gene lookup returns CDR1 MNHEY and CDR2 SVGAGI.

This clonotype showed up many times. The genes are TRBV19 and TRBJ2-7, with D tentatively TRBD2 (5 bases). Looked up from germline, CDR1 is LNHDA and CDR2 is SQIVND (reference sequence). CDR3 length equals 11 residues. V was pared by 1 base and J by 7 bases, with 5 bases between. DNA of the CDR3: TGTGCCAGTAGTATAGGAGGGGAGCAGTACTTC. This gives the protein CASSIGGEQYF. The variable domain in full, with the rest retrieved from reference TRBV19 and TRBJ2-7, is DGGITQSPKYLFRKEGQNVTLSCEQNLNHDAMYWYRQDPGQGLRLIYYSQIVNDFQKGDIAEGYSVSREKKESFPLTVTSAQKNPTAFYLCASSIGGEQYFGPGTRLTVT.

A single count supports this clonotype. The chain carries TRBV19 and TRBJ2-2; TRBD1 aligns across 8 bases. The ends lost 4 bases at V and 7 bases at J; junction bases unmatched: 2. Germline V lookup: CDR1 LNHDA, CDR2 SQIVND (reference sequence). The CDR3 is 13 residues long. CDR3 residues: CASSTTGGGELFF. As DNA, the CDR3 is TGTGCCAGTAGTACAACAGGGGGCGGGGAGCTGTTTTTT. The entire variable domain, with the rest obtained from reference TRBV19 and TRBJ2-2, is as follows: DGGITQSPKYLFRKEGQNVTLSCEQNLNHDAMYWYRQDPGQGLRLIYYSQIVNDFQKGDIAEGYSVSREKKESFPLTVTSAQKNPTAFYLCASSTTGGGELFFGEGSRLTVL.

This clonotype has a handful of counts. V and J are TRBV6-2 or TRBV6-3 and TRBJ1-5; possible D gene TRBD1, 5 bases. The germline CDR1 and CDR2 sequences are MNHEY and SVGEGT. Trimming left V 7 bases short and J 5 bases short, with 18 bases between. This CDR3 has 15 residues. The CDR3 is CASIMNSREDQPQHF. The CDR3 nucleotides are TGTGCCAGCATCATGAATAGCAGGGAAGATCAGCCCCAGCATTTT.

Comment on this clonotype: A single base separates this from a much larger clone, so it may be a read error. J is TRBJ1-5 and V is TRBV7-2, with 7 nucleotides matching TRBD1. The junction had 9 bases not matched to a gene; V was cut back by 6 bases and J by 7 bases. The CDR3 sequence is 14 residues long. Germline V gene lookup returns CDR1 SGHTA and CDR2 FQGNSA. The CDR3 protein is CASRLGIGGQPQHF. The CDR3 region has the DNA TGTGCCAGCAGGCTAGGGATAGGGGGCCAGCCCCAGCATTTT.

The table lists this clonotype with a few counts. The chain combines TRBV4-1 with TRBJ2-6; maybe TRBD1 (5 bases). The CDR3 has 18 amino acids. V was pared by 2 bases and J by 0 bases, with 14 bases between. Looked up from germline, CDR1 is MGHRA and CDR2 is YSYEKL. The CDR3 is CASSQYDSLSSGANVLTF. CDR3 in DNA: TGCGCCAGCAGCCAATACGACAGTTTGAGCTCTGGGGCCAACGTCCTGACTTTC.

This clonotype was counted only a few times. The rearrangement joins TRBV28 to TRBJ1-2; possibly TRBD1 for D (5 bases). The CDR3 has 16 residues. CDR1 and CDR2 (germline): MDHEN, SYDVKM. V lost 1 base, J lost 6 bases, and 18 bases lay in between. DNA for the CDR3: TGTGCCAGCAGTTTATATCGTGCTTTGGACATTGATGGCTACACCTTC. Its protein product is CASSLYRALDIDGYTF.

The chain links TRBV13 to TRBJ1-2, with 7 bases aligning to TRBD1. After removal of 5 bases from V and 4 bases from J, the junction contained 7 bases not matched to a gene. This CDR3 spans 14 amino acids. Germline V CDR1 and CDR2: PRHDT, FYEKMQ (reference sequence). The chain's CDR3 is CASSATGSSYGYTF. In DNA form, the CDR3 reads TGTGCCAGCAGCGCGACAGGGTCAAGCTATGGCTACACCTTC.

To note about this clonotype: One end of the junction varies from germline; a read error may be responsible. V and J are TRBV7-1 and TRBJ2-5, with D perhaps TRBD2 (6 bases). TRBV7-1 is annotated as an ORF whose role is uncertain. The CDR3 totals 14 residues. The CDR3 spells CASGGQNYQGTQYF. In DNA form, the CDR3 reads TGTGCCAGCGGAGGGCAGAATTACCAAGGGACCCAGTACTTC.

A word on this clonotype: A junction boundary mismatches the germline segment, possibly from a read error. The V and J genes are TRBV10-3 and TRBJ1-1, with no clear D. The CDR3 runs 13 residues. From germline, CDR1 is ENHRY and CDR2 SYGVKD. The CDR3 coding sequence is TGTGCCACCAGTGATGGCCTTGCCGGGGAAGCTTTCTTT. It codes for CATSDGLAGEAFF.

The chain has TRBV6-5 and TRBJ1-6; D remains ambiguous. The CDR3 length is 16 residues. The germline V gene has CDR1 MNHEY and CDR2 SVGAGI. V lost 0 bases and J 7 bases, leaving 13 bases between the germline ends. In DNA form, the CDR3 reads TGTGCCAGCAGTTACTCGTCCCCCCAACTCAATTCACCCCTCCACTTT. Protein sequence: CASSYSSPQLNSPLHF.

The rearrangement uses TRBV5-6 and TRBJ1-1; tentative D call: TRBD1 (6 bases). Trimming left V 3 bases short and J 1 base short, with 13 bases between. There are 15 residues in the CDR3. Germline CDR1 SGHDT, CDR2 YYEEEE. CDR3 amino acids: CASSSGGPWNTEAFF. In DNA form, the CDR3 reads TGTGCCAGCAGCTCGGGGGGCCCATGGAACACTGAAGCTTTCTTT.

The chain joins TRBV20-1 to TRBJ2-5; TRBD2 matches 9 bases. In germline, CDR1 is DFQATT, CDR2 SNEGSKA (reference sequence). This CDR3 is 12 amino acids long. With V trimmed by 5 bases and J by 5 bases, 3 bases remained unmatched. CDR3 in DNA: TGCAGTGCTGCGGCGGGGGGGGAGACCCAGTACTTC. This translates into CSAAAGGETQYF.

The J gene is TRBJ1-2, the V gene TRBV29-1, with 7 positions matching TRBD1. CDR1 is SQVTM, CDR2 ANQGSEA, per germline. Losses at the gene ends were 7 bases for V and 4 bases for J; bases not matched to a gene: 9. This CDR3 contains 13 residues. The CDR3 DNA follows: TGCAGCGGACAGGGCGATCCTCTCTATGGCTACACCTTC. It specifies CSGQGDPLYGYTF.

The J gene is TRBJ2-7, the V gene TRBV7-6, with TRBD2 matching over 9 bases. Germline values: CDR1 SGHVS, CDR2 FNYEAQ. The CDR3 totals 15 residues. The V and J ends lost 3 bases and 5 bases, in that order; junction bases with no gene match: 8. CDR3 amino acids: CASSFPSGTSNEQYF. Here the CDR3 DNA reads TGTGCCAGCAGCTTTCCCTCGGGGACTAGCAACGAGCAGTACTTC.

Notes on this clonotype: This sequence may be a read error, since a much larger clone differs from it by one base. The V and J genes are TRBV7-9 and TRBJ1-1; a weak D match, TRBD1 (6 bases). The CDR3 is 14 amino acids. The germline V gene has CDR1 SEHNR and CDR2 FQNEAQ (reference sequence). The CDR3 DNA follows: TGTGCCAGCAGCTTAGAACAGGGAAGGACTGAAGCTTCCTTT. Amino acid sequence: CASSLEQGRTEASF. Variable domain in full (rest from reference TRBV7-9 and TRBJ1-1): DTGVSQNPRHKITKRGQNVTFRCDPISEHNRLYWYRQTLGQGPEFLTYFQNEAQLEKSRLLSDRFSAERPKGSFSTLEIQRTEQGDSAMYLCASSLEQGRTEASFGQGTRLTVV.

As for this clonotype: A read error may be the cause here, since a much bigger clone is one base away. The chain employs TRBV29-1 and TRBJ2-5; D could derive from TRBD1 or TRBD2 (5 bases each). CDR1 is SQVTM and CDR2 is ANQGSEA in the germline V gene. The CDR3 is made up of 12 amino acids. CDR3 in amino acids: CSVTGGQGTQYF. CDR3 DNA sequence: TGCAGCGTTACTGGGGGTCAAGGGACCCAGTACTTC.

This clonotype was observed at least ten times. The chain has TRBV5-8 and TRBJ1-2, with D possibly matching TRBD1 (5 bases). Trimming took 0 bases from V and 8 from J, leaving 11 bases between them. This CDR3 contains 13 residues. CDR1 is SGHTS and CDR2 is YDEGEE in the germline V gene. CDR3 coding DNA: TGTGCCAGCAGCTTGGTGGGGGGGACGGGCTACACCTTC. It specifies CASSLVGGTGYTF.

In its sample, this clonotype was seen a few times. J is TRBJ1-3 and V is TRBV5-8; D possibly corresponds to TRBD1 (5 bases). The germline V gene has CDR1 SGHTS and CDR2 YDEGEE. The CDR3 loop spans 16 amino acids. Trimming removed 0 bases from V and 4 bases from J, with 14 bases in between. CDR3 sequence reads: CASSLVQGAGGNTIYF. The CDR3 nucleotides are TGTGCCAGCAGCTTGGTGCAGGGCGCGGGGGGAAACACCATATATTTT.

This chain uses TRBV7-2 with TRBJ2-7, with 9 positions matching TRBD1. From germline, CDR1 is SGHTA and CDR2 FQGNSA. Trimming removed 5 bases from V and 7 bases from J; junction bases left unmatched: 12. This CDR3 has 15 residues. The CDR3 DNA sequence: TGTGCCAGCAGCCGCGGGGGACAGGGAGGCAATGAGCAGTACTTC. Its protein product is CASSRGGQGGNEQYF.

This clonotype has a count of ten or more. CDR3 loop: CASSSGLTEKLFF. The DNA of the CDR3 is TGTGCCAGCTCGTCGGGACTGACTGAAAAACTGTTTTTT. The V gene is TRBV6-5, the J gene TRBJ1-4; possibly TRBD1 for D (5 bases). V was pared by 8 bases and J by 7 bases, with 14 bases between. Germline V lookup: CDR1 MNHEY, CDR2 SVGAGI. This CDR3 has 13 amino acids.